In its sample, the clone carrying this T cell receptor beta chain was seen a few times. The antigen remains unidentified. Deletions cut 1 base from V and 5 bases from J, with 8 bases between. CDR3 length: 12 residues. CDR1 is SQVTM, CDR2 ANQGSEA, per germline. One entry per CDR3 protein results from TCRdb running MiXCR on the reads. Among 150,000 to 200,000 distinct CDR3 sequences listed, roughly a sixth were seen once. The sample is drawn from a study of T cell repertoires in cytomegalovirus infection. Study background: CMV infection together with matching HLA type was indicated by public TCR beta signatures.

Study results and limitations: The ex vivo response was dominated by HLA-C-restricted CMV-specific TCR beta clonotypes. Cumulative public TCR beta family frequency identified CMV carriers with the relevant HLA.

The V call is TRBV29-1, the J call TRBJ1-2; the D gene is possibly TRBD1 (5 bases). The specimen sequenced was CD8+ T cells from PBMCs. The source is a human donor in good health (CMV status not recorded). Some clones in this sample may be carry-over from other donors' samples. CDR3 protein: CSVEGREYGYTF. The CDR3 DNA reads as TGCAGCGTTGAAGGCAGGGAATATGGCTACACCTTC.